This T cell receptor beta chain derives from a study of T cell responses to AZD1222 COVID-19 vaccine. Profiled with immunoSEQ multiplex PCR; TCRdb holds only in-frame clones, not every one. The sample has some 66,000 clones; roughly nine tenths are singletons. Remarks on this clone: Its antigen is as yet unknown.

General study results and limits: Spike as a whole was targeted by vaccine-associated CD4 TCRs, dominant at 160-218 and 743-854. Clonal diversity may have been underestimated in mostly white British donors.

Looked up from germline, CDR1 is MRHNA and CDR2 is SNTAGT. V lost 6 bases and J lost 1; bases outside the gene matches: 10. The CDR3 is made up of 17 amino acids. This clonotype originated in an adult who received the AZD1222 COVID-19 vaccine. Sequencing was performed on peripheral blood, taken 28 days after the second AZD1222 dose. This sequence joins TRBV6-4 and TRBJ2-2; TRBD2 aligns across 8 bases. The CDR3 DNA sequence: TGTGCCAGCAGGGAAAACCTACTAGCGGTGAACACCGGGGAGCTGTTTTTT. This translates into CASRENLLAVNTGELFF.